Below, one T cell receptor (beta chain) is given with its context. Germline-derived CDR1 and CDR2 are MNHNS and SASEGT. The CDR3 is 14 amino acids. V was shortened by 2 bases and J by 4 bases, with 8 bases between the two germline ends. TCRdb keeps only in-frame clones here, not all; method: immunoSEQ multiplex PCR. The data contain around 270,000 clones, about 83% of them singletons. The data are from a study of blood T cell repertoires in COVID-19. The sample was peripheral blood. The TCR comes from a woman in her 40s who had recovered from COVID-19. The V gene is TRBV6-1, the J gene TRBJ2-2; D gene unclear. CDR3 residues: CASSETASTGELFF. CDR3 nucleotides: TGTGCCAGCAGTGAAACTGCCTCCACCGGGGAGCTGTTTTTT.